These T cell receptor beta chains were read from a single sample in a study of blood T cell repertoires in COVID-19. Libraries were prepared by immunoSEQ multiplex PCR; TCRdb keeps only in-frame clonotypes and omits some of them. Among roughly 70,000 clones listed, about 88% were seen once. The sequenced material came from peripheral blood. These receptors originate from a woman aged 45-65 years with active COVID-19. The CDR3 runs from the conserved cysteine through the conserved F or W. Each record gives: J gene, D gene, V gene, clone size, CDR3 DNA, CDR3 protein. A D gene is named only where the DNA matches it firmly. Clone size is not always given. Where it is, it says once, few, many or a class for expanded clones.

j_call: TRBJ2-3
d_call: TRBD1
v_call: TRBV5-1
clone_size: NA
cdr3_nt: TGCGCCAGCAGTAGGGGACAGGGGAGCACAGATACGCAGTATTTT
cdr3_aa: CASSRGQGSTDTQYF

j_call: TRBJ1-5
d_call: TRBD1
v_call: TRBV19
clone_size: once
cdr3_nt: TGTGCCAGTAGGTTGGACAGGGCTGGGCAGCCCCAGCATTTT
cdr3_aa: CASRLDRAGQPQHF

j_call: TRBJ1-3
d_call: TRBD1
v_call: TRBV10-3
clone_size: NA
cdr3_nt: TGTGCCATCAGTGGAACCGGGACAGCGAACTCTGGAAACACCATATATTTT
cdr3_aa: CAISGTGTANSGNTIYF

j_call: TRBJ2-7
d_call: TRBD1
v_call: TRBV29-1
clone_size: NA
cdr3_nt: TGCAGCGTGAGAGGTGTAGGGGGCGTGTCCTACGAGCAGTACTTC
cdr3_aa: CSVRGVGGVSYEQYF

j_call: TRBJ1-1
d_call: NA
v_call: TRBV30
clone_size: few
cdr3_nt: TGTGCCTGGGGCCCTCAGGGCTCGAACACTGAAGCTTTCTTT
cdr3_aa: CAWGPQGSNTEAFF

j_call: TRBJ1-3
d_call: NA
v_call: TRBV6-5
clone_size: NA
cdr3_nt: TGTGCCAGCAGCCGATCCGGGACACCTGGAAACACCATATATTTT
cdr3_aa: CASSRSGTPGNTIYF

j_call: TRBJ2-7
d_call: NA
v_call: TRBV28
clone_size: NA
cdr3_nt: TGTGCCAGCAGTCCGGGAGAGGTCTCCTACGAGCAGTACTTC
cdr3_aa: CASSPGEVSYEQYF

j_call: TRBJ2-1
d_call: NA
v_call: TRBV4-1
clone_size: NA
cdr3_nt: TGCGCCAGCAGCCAGGCCAACAATGAGCAGTTCTTC
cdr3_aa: CASSQANNEQFF

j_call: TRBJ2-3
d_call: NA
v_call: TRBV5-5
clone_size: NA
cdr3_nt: TGTGCCAGCAGCTTGGGGCCTGGCGGGACTAGCACAGATACGCAGTATTTT
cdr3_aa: CASSLGPGGTSTDTQYF

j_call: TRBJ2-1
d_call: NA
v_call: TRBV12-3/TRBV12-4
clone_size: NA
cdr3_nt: TGTGCCAGCAAGCGAGGGGAGCAGTTCTTC
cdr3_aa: CASKRGEQFF